The clone carrying this T cell receptor beta chain was counted between two and nine times. Antigen: not known. Researchers ran the PCR with 60 Vbeta and 13 Jbeta primers. The assay was immunoSEQ multiplex PCR, and TCRdb's table has in-frame clones only and misses some. The table includes approximately 170,000 clones, around 80% detected once. This record belongs to a study of cytomegalovirus exposure and HLA in healthy donors. Germline CDR1 reads SEHNR; CDR2 reads FQNEAQ (reference sequence). CDR3 size: 14 residues. The V and J ends lost 5 bases and 1 base respectively, with 10 bases between them. General study findings and limits: In a later analysis, TCR beta V- and J-gene trimming showed a link to a missense DCLRE1C variant. Certain sequence variants were highly shared and formed a cluster, and this cluster was likely a sequencing artifact. About 87% or about 30% of the time was how often most TCR beta V segments were productive, according to an earlier analysis.

The chain recombines TRBV7-9 with TRBJ2-3; D gene unclear. Input material: PBMCs. The clonotype comes from a woman aged 25 to 39 in good health and CMV-seropositive. The CDR3, as DNA: TGTGCCAGCAGCCTACACGGAGGCACAGATACGCAGTATTTT. Its translation is CASSLHGGTDTQYF.